Included here is one T cell receptor beta chain sequence, with context. Generated by immunoSEQ multiplex PCR, the TCRdb table keeps only in-frame clones and is missing some. The table lists roughly 180,000 clones, roughly 92% of them singletons. This sample was taken from a study of control samples from healthy donors and cancer patients. From germline, CDR1 is SGDLS and CDR2 YYNGEE. The CDR3 loop spans 16 amino acids. J gave up 0 bases and V 5 bases, and 7 bases lay outside the gene matches. This chain joins TRBV9 and TRBJ2-3, with TRBD2 matching over 9 bases. This receptor was identified in a woman between 18 and 29 years old in good health. The sequenced sample consisted of blood. CDR3 coding DNA: TGTGCCAGCAGTCTCACTAGCGGGCCTAGCACAGATACGCAGTATTTT. Amino acid sequence: CASSLTSGPSTDTQYF.